Listed here are 7 T cell receptor beta chains from one sample, sequenced in a study of shared clonotypes between healthy human individuals. Sequenced by immunoSEQ multiplex PCR; TCRdb stores in-frame clones only, minus some. The sample shows approximately 440,000 clones, 77% of them seen only once. Sequencing was done on a sample of PBMCs. These receptors all stem from a middle-aged woman in good health. Some clones in this sample may be carry-over from other donors' samples.

The chain recombines TRBV4-1 with TRBJ2-2, with 12 bases fitting TRBD2. J gave up 4 bases and V 1 base, and 7 bases lay outside the gene matches. This CDR3 is built from 18 residues. Germline-derived CDR1 and CDR2 are MGHRA and YSYEKL. The CDR3 DNA is TGCGCCAGCAGCCAAGTATCTAGCGGGAGGGCGAGCACCGGGGAGCTGTTTTTT. Encoded protein: CASSQVSSGRASTGELFF.

The table lists this clone with a few counts. CDR3 coding DNA: TGTGCCAGCAGCGAGACTCAACTCAATGAGCAGTTCTTC. Its protein product is CASSETQLNEQFF. V gene TRBV9 combines with J gene TRBJ2-1; no reliable D call. The V end lost 3 bases, the J end lost 6 bases, and 10 bases lay between the germline ends. The length of the CDR3 is 13 residues. From germline, CDR1 is SGDLS and CDR2 YYNGEE.

The gene calls are TRBV19 and TRBJ2-1; D is ambiguous. From germline, CDR1 is LNHDA and CDR2 SQIVND (reference sequence). The CDR3 sequence is 11 residues long. V lost 6 bases, J lost 5 bases, and 5 bases lay in between. This chain's CDR3 is CASRRNNEQFF. The CDR3 bases are TGTGCCAGTAGGCGAAACAATGAGCAGTTCTTC.

V usage is TRBV4-2 and J usage is TRBJ2-3; 10 bases agree with TRBD1. The germline CDR1 and CDR2 sequences are LGHNA and YNFKEQ. V lost 4 bases to trimming and J lost 1 base; unmatched junction nucleotides: 2. This CDR3 spans 15 amino acids. The CDR3 DNA reads TGTGCCAGCAGCCGCGGGACAGGGGGCACAGATACGCAGTATTTT. Translation gives CASSRGTGGTDTQYF.

The genes are TRBV9 and TRBJ1-2; D might be TRBD1 (5 bases). The CDR3 has 15 residues. Germline V lookup: CDR1 SGDLS, CDR2 YYNGEE. V was clipped by 4 bases and J by 5 bases, with 18 bases between them. CDR3 residues: CASSPPGQGTYGYTF. The CDR3 DNA reads as TGTGCCAGCAGCCCCCCTGGGCAGGGCACTTATGGCTACACCTTC.

The chain has TRBV7-9 and TRBJ1-2, with D unresolved. The germline gives CDR1 SEHNR, CDR2 FQNEAQ (reference sequence). The CDR3 runs to 13 residues. V gave up 2 bases and J gave up 4 bases, with 8 bases separating them. The CDR3: CASSLWLGYGYTF. The CDR3 DNA is TGTGCCAGCAGCTTATGGCTTGGCTATGGCTACACCTTC.

The chain couples TRBV2 to TRBJ2-1, with no clear D. This CDR3 has 13 residues. Trimming pared 8 bases from V and 2 bases from J, leaving 10 bases between. Germline CDR1 reads SNHLY; CDR2 reads FYNNEI. CDR3 protein: CASDPFPYNEQFF. The CDR3 nucleotides read TGTGCCAGCGACCCGTTCCCCTACAATGAGCAGTTCTTC.